This T cell receptor (beta chain) was found in a study of cytomegalovirus exposure and HLA in healthy donors. The study, taken as a whole, reports: Specificity of a few CMV-associated chains for CMV antigens was verified in vitro.

Only in-frame clones appear in the TCRdb table, and some are missing; sequencing was by immunoSEQ multiplex PCR. The sample has 120,000 to 150,000 clones, around nine tenths seen once. The V gene lost 8 bases and the J gene lost 4 bases, with 17 bases spanning the gap. The germline V gene has CDR1 SNHLY and CDR2 FYNNEI. This CDR3 has 14 residues. In its sample, this clone was seen a few times. Its antigen is unknown. The sample consisted of PBMCs. This chain links TRBV2 with TRBJ1-2; D perhaps matches TRBD1 (5 bases). The receptor comes from a young man in good health and CMV-seropositive. Written as DNA, the CDR3 is TGTGCCAGCTCGGGGGGAAAGACCTCCTATGGCTACACCTTC. This encodes CASSGGKTSYGYTF.